These 5 T cell receptor beta chains originate from one sample sequenced in a study of T-cell reconstitution after alpha-beta-depleted transplantation in children. This sample's TCRbeta library carried unique molecular identifier barcodes. MiXCR, applied by TCRdb to the PCR reads, yields one record per CDR3 protein. The sample lists a few hundred thousand distinct CDR3 sequences, 25% to 30% occurring once. Sequences were derived from PBMCs, sampled before TCRalphabeta/CD19-depleted stem cell transplant. These receptors were obtained from a boy less than two years old with Wiskott-Aldrich syndrome, due to receive a stem cell transplant.

This clonotype appeared a few times. One end of the junction varies from germline; a read error may be responsible. DNA of the CDR3: TGTGCCACCAGCGGAGAGTTACAGGTCCGGGCGCAGTTCTTC. Encoded protein: CATSGELQVRAQFF. J is TRBJ2-1 and V is TRBV15; a possible D gene is TRBD1 (5 bases). There are 14 residues in the CDR3. The germline CDR1 and CDR2 sequences are LNHNV and YYDKDF (reference sequence).

The chain links TRBV5-4 to TRBJ1-1, with 9 bases identical to TRBD1. Germline assignment: CDR1 SGHNT and CDR2 YYREEE (reference sequence). This CDR3 spans 14 amino acids. After removal of 10 bases from V and 4 bases from J, the junction contained 11 bases not matched to a gene. The CDR3 bases are TGTGCCGTCAACTCACAGGGGGCGCGCACTGAAGCTTTCTTT. This codes for CAVNSQGARTEAFF.

In its sample, this clonotype was seen many times. The CDR3 reads CASSLGASNEQFF. The DNA for the CDR3 is TGCGCCAGCAGCCTCGGAGCATCCAATGAGCAGTTCTTC. The chain joins TRBV5-1 to TRBJ2-1; D ambiguous. The CDR3 covers 13 residues. Looked up from germline, CDR1 is SGHRS and CDR2 is YFSETQ. V lost 4 bases to trimming and J lost 6 bases, with 11 bases between them.

This clonotype was found a few times. The chain combines TRBV5-5 with TRBJ2-1, with 11 nucleotides matching TRBD2. Germline CDR1 SGHKS, CDR2 YYEKEE (reference sequence). Trimming removed 4 bases from V and 2 bases from J; junction bases left unmatched: 8. The CDR3 spans 17 residues. The CDR3 coding sequence is TGTGCCAGCAGCCCTTGGACTAGCGGGCCCCCCTACAATGAGCAGTTCTTC. Its translation: CASSPWTSGPPYNEQFF.

The chain links TRBV5-1 to TRBJ1-4; TRBD1 is a possible D gene (5 bases). Germline CDR1 SGHRS, CDR2 YFSETQ. V was trimmed by 0 bases and J by 7 bases, leaving 13 bases between them. The CDR3 covers 15 residues. The CDR3 is CASSLAQGPGEKLFF. CDR3 DNA sequence: TGCGCCAGCAGCTTGGCCCAGGGACCGGGTGAAAAACTGTTTTTT.